Below, 5 T cell receptor beta chains from the same sample are listed, as sequenced in a study of human T cells and chemical hapten exposure. Specified time point: patch test 1, 2 weeks after DPC sensitization. Noted treatment: therapeutic diphenylcyclopropenone sensitization with weekly scalp DPC. TCRdb processed the RACE reads anew with MiXCR; each CDR3 protein has one entry. The sample has roughly 360,000 distinct CDR3 sequences; nearly 5% are singletons. The starting material was whole blood, obtained in connection with sensitization to the hapten diphenylcyclopropenone (DPC). These receptor sequences come from a woman between 50 and 59 years old with alopecia areata. Some clones in this sample may be carry-over from other donors' samples.

This clonotype was detected ten times or more. The V and J genes are TRBV6-5 and TRBJ1-6, with D tentatively TRBD1 (5 bases). The CDR3 has 16 amino acids. V gave up 2 bases and J gave up 6 bases, with 14 bases separating them. Per germline, CDR1 MNHEY and CDR2 SVGAGI. CDR3 coding DNA: TGTGCCAGCAGTTACCGCCTCTCCGGGGGTAATTCACCCCTCCACTTT. It translates to CASSYRLSGGNSPLHF.

There are many counts of this clonotype. This chain joins TRBV6-6 and TRBJ2-3; TRBD1 matches 11 bases. V shed 3 bases and J 5 bases; nucleotides not matched to a gene: 7. The CDR3 contains 16 residues. Germline V lookup: CDR1 MNHNY, CDR2 SVGAGI (reference sequence). The CDR3 DNA follows: TGTGCCAGCAGTTATCCCACGGGACAGGGGGTAGATACGCAGTATTTT. As protein: CASSYPTGQGVDTQYF.

The rearrangement links TRBV20-1 to TRBJ2-3; 9 nucleotides line up with TRBD2. This CDR3 has 16 amino acids. Germline CDR1 reads DFQATT; CDR2 reads SNEGSKA (reference sequence). V was clipped by 2 bases and J by 4 bases; unmatched bases: 10. The CDR3 reads CSARLGLAGKADTQYF. CDR3 bases: TGCAGTGCTAGACTCGGCCTAGCGGGGAAGGCAGATACGCAGTATTTT.

This clonotype was recorded at least ten times. The chain links TRBV12-3 or TRBV12-4 to TRBJ1-5; tentative D call: TRBD1 (6 bases). V lost 7 bases to trimming and J lost 5 bases, with 12 bases between them. This CDR3 region has 13 residues. In DNA form, the CDR3 reads TGTGCCAGCACTATAAACAGGGATCAGCCCCAGCATTTT. Amino acids: CASTINRDQPQHF.

The genes are TRBV4-3 and TRBJ1-3; D unclear. The CDR3 has 14 residues. From germline, CDR1 is LGHNA and CDR2 YSLEER. Trimming took 4 bases from V and 0 from J, leaving 7 bases between them. The CDR3 loop is CASSRESSGNTIYF. The CDR3 bases are TGCGCCAGCAGCCGGGAGTCCTCTGGAAACACCATATATTTT.